The next 2 T cell receptor beta chains were all read from a single sample in a study of blood T cell repertoires in COVID-19. Produced via immunoSEQ multiplex PCR; TCRdb's table is partial and in-frame only. This sample yields a few hundred thousand clones, of which about 87% are seen a single time; 1.3% belongs to the top ten. Source material: PBMCs or T cells enriched from blood (not recorded which). The origin of the receptors is a young man who had recovered from COVID-19.

The V gene is TRBV30, the J gene TRBJ1-6, with 9 bases aligning to TRBD1. Trimming at V came to 3 bases and at J to 10 bases, leaving 7 bases not matched to a gene. There are 14 residues in the CDR3. Germline V CDR1 and CDR2: GTSNPN, SVGIG (reference sequence). CDR3 residues: CAWRWGQGYSPLHF. In nucleotides, the CDR3 is TGTGCCTGGAGATGGGGACAGGGATACTCACCCCTCCACTTT.

Remarks on this clone: The sample contains more than one DNA sequence encoding this CDR3. V is TRBV5-1 and J is TRBJ1-4; tentatively, D is TRBD1 (5 bases). Trimming removed 4 bases at V and 5 bases at J, with 12 bases between. This CDR3 contains 14 residues. CDR1 is SGHRS and CDR2 is YFSETQ in the germline V gene. The CDR3 reads CASSRDGGNEKLFF. As DNA, the CDR3 is TGCGCCAGCAGCCGGGACGGGGGAAATGAAAAACTGTTTTTT.